This T cell receptor beta chain came from a study of cytomegalovirus exposure and HLA in healthy donors (dated by TCRdb to 2017 to 2019). For the wider study: The roughly 670 repertoires of the first cohort and the 95 to 150 validation repertoires were produced on the same platform, according to a later analysis. The study aimed to test whether cataloging public T cell receptors could reveal signatures of past pathogen exposure. Along with the roughly 670-subject first cohort, a separate validation cohort of around 110 different subjects was used. The study combined high-throughput TCR immunosequencing, statistical association of individual TCRs with disease status, and machine learning to predict cytomegalovirus infection status. Results and caveats for the whole study, not just this receptor: According to the authors, the approach could potentially be generalized to other disease states and immunological phenotypes. Most TCR sequences were seen in very few donors, while some public TCRs were found in many individuals. All 130 or so repertoires were used to score co-occurrence in the validation cohort in a later analysis, because that analysis had no HLA typing for the cohort. Three of the identified cytomegalovirus-associated TCR beta chains were confirmed in vitro to be specific for cytomegalovirus antigens. The study listed 150 to 200 TCR beta chains as associated with cytomegalovirus. A later analysis found that TCRs clustered in the first cohort also tended to co-occur in the 120 validation repertoires, with approximately 93% of cluster scores above 0. Cytomegalovirus status was reported to be diagnosed by the classifier with high specificity and sensitivity in both the original and validation cohorts.

Worth noting for this clone: The antigen it binds to is not known. Nothing much larger sits one base from this clone, and base qualities are not available.

CDR1 and CDR2, looked up from the germline V gene, are SGHTA and FQGTGA. Inclusive of the bounding cysteine and phenylalanine, the CDR3 is 13 residues long. The retained sequence is limited to the CDR3, 39 bases, with the frame set at the first base. V loses 8 bases of germline sequence and J loses 2 bases, and the interval between the two ends is 11 bases. Library generation was performed with the immunoSEQ multiplex PCR assay. The authors processed their data as follows. A statistical classification framework was built for diagnosing cytomegalovirus status from the catalog of TCR beta chain sequences. What TCRdb holds here is the immuneACCESS table cut down to in-frame rearrangements. Part of the clones is not present; checked against another copy, under half of the missing clones reflect an unresolved V gene, and the others are unexplained. V, J and clone size are taken as reported in that table, and D and trimming were inferred from the DNA itself. The sample table records fewer than 200,000 clones; over 85% of these occur just once. The leading ten clones occupy roughly 4.2% of the sample.

The donors belonged to the validation cohort of around 110 subjects, which was separate from the roughly 680-subject first cohort. This sequence originates from a man between 18 and 35 years old in good health and CMV-seropositive. The sequenced sample consisted of PBMCs. The sequence joins TRBV7-3 to TRBJ2-3; TRBD2 is perhaps the D gene, given 5 matching bases. The CDR3 is CASSQRYTDTQYF. The DNA is TGTGCCAGCTCGCAGCGGTACACAGATACGCAGTATTTT.